These 31 T cell receptor beta chains originate from one sample sequenced in a study of vaccination and CD4 T cells after COVID-19 (dated by TCRdb to the early 2020s). Per the publication, the treatment or condition label means: approximately 9-day PBMC culture with coronavirus spike peptide pools or control peptides (ViraFEST assay). CD4+ T cells from unexposed donors were collected before the COVID-19 pandemic (2011-2018). No antigens are known for them. Libraries were prepared through PCR. Sequencing instrument: Illumina iSeq 100. TCR sequencing of DNA from cultured CD4+ T cells used the Oncomine TCR Beta short-read assay at the Johns Hopkins FTIC core. TCRdb reprocessing: public reads trimmed at Q25 with fastp, clones called with MiXCR, in-frame beta chains kept. Rows merge per CDR3 protein into single entries with the most common DNA and genes. For this sample the table gives about 5,700 distinct CDR3 sequences, of which 30% to 35% were detected only once. Roughly a third of the sample comes from the top ten.

The sequenced material came from CD4+ T cells from blood, cultured in vitro. These receptors came from a human donor in good health.

V is TRBV6-5 and J is TRBJ1-5; possible D gene TRBD1, 5 bases. Trimming removed 2 bases from V and 7 bases from J, with 15 bases in between. The V gene's germline CDR1 is MNHEY and CDR2 SVGAGI. This CDR3 has 15 residues. The CDR3 DNA is TGTGCCAGCAGTTACACCCCCCTCGGGGACCAGCCCCAGCATTTT. It encodes CASSYTPLGDQPQHF.

This clonotype occurred a few times. The chain recombines TRBV20-1 with TRBJ1-2; perhaps TRBD1 as D (5 bases). The length of the CDR3 is 13 residues. The V end lost 6 bases, the J end lost 3 bases, and 14 bases lay between the germline ends. Germline V gene data show CDR1 as DFQATT and CDR2 as SNEGSKA (reference sequence). The CDR3 here is CSAINRRDYGYTF. The CDR3 bases are TGCAGTGCCATAAACAGGCGGGACTATGGCTACACCTTC.

The CDR3 region has the DNA TGTGCCAGTAGTCCCCGACAGGGGGCCTACGAGCAGTACTTC. Protein product: CASSPRQGAYEQYF. J is TRBJ2-7 and V is TRBV19; TRBD1 matches at 9 bases. The CDR3 is 14 residues long. Losses at the gene ends were 5 bases for V and 2 bases for J; bases not matched to a gene: 4. Germline lookup yields CDR1 LNHDA and CDR2 SQIVND (reference sequence).

V usage is TRBV7-8 and J usage is TRBJ2-7, with no clear D. The CDR3 covers 14 residues. Germline V gene lookup returns CDR1 SGHVS and CDR2 FQNEAQ. Trimming shortened V by 3 bases and J by 2 bases, and 11 bases separated the two germline ends. CDR3 coding DNA: TGTGCCAGCAGCTTGCTGACAAAGACCTACGAGCAGTACTTC. Amino acids: CASSLLTKTYEQYF.

This clonotype was seen only a few times. The V and J genes are TRBV5-1 and TRBJ2-5; unclear D gene. Trimming took off 1 base at V and 5 bases at J, with 9 bases between the two ends. The germline CDR1 and CDR2 sequences are SGHRS and YFSETQ. The CDR3 loop spans 13 amino acids. The CDR3 DNA reads TGCGCCAGCAGCTTGACCAGACGGGAGACCCAGTACTTC. Translated: CASSLTRRETQYF.

The rearrangement joins TRBV7-2 to TRBJ1-5; D may be TRBD1 (5 bases). CDR1 SGHTA and CDR2 FQGNSA come from the germline V gene. CDR3 length: 16 amino acids. V was shortened by 3 bases and J by 2 bases, with 14 bases between the two germline ends. This CDR3 reads CASSFTSGGGNQPQHF. The CDR3, as DNA: TGTGCCAGCAGCTTTACTTCCGGGGGTGGCAATCAGCCCCAGCATTTT.

V is TRBV10-3 and J is TRBJ1-1; 7 nucleotides agree with TRBD1. The CDR3 has 16 amino acids. Germline V CDR1 and CDR2: ENHRY, SYGVKD. Germline trimming cut 4 bases from V and 2 bases from J; bases unmatched to any gene: 10. The CDR3 is CAISAGGLLVNTEAFF. Written as DNA, the CDR3 is TGTGCCATCAGTGCAGGGGGACTACTTGTAAACACTGAAGCTTTCTTT.

V usage is TRBV6-1 and J usage is TRBJ2-1, with D possibly being TRBD1 or TRBD2 (5 bases each). Germline V gene lookup returns CDR1 MNHNS and CDR2 SASEGT. The CDR3 covers 11 residues. Trimming removed 8 bases at V and 5 bases at J, with 7 bases between. In DNA form, the CDR3 reads TGTGCCAGCCGGGGCAACAATGAGCAGTTCTTC. The encoded protein is CASRGNNEQFF.

The sample holds a few counts of this clonotype. This chain connects TRBV4-1 to TRBJ2-7; D gene ambiguous. CDR1 and CDR2 from the germline V gene are MGHRA and YSYEKL. The germline V and J ends were trimmed by 0 bases and 2 bases, with 8 bases remaining between them. This CDR3 spans 14 amino acids. CDR3 protein: CASSQDTSTYEQYF. For the CDR3, the DNA is TGCGCCAGCAGCCAAGACACGAGTACCTACGAGCAGTACTTC.

The chain is built from TRBV7-2 and TRBJ1-2; TRBD1 might be the D (5 bases). Germline V gives CDR1 SGHTA, CDR2 FQGNSA. Deletions cut 5 bases from V and 2 bases from J, with 18 bases between. The CDR3 spans 16 residues. DNA for the CDR3: TGTGCCAGCAGCCAAGGGTCAGGGCTCTCGAACTATGGCTACACCTTC. This gives the protein CASSQGSGLSNYGYTF.

By sample share, this clonotype is medium-sized (0.01 to 0.1%). The chain recombines TRBV5-4 with TRBJ1-1, with a possible D match to TRBD1 (5 bases). Between the trimmed V and J ends, which lost 3 bases and 3 bases, there was a span of 12 bases. CDR1 and CDR2 (germline): SGHNT, YYREEE (reference sequence). The CDR3 extends over 14 amino acids. The CDR3 DNA reads TGTGCCAGCAGCTACGGACACCCTGACACTGAAGCTTTCTTT. It translates to CASSYGHPDTEAFF.

The rearrangement uses TRBV5-8 and TRBJ1-6; TRBD1 matches at 8 bases. Trimming took 0 bases from V and 4 from J; bases not matched to a gene: 3. The CDR3 is 16 residues long. Per the germline V gene, CDR1 is SGHTS and CDR2 is YDEGEE. In nucleotides, the CDR3 is TGTGCCAGCAGCTTGGCCTGGACAGGGTATAATTCACCCCTCCACTTT. It translates to CASSLAWTGYNSPLHF.

V gene TRBV7-8 combines with J gene TRBJ1-2; D is unresolved. V dropped 3 bases and J dropped 4 bases, with 9 bases sitting between them. The CDR3 is made up of 13 amino acids. The germline V gene encodes CDR1 SGHVS and CDR2 FQNEAQ. CDR3 in DNA: TGTGCCAGCAGCTTGGCACGGGCCTATGGCTACACCTTC. Residues: CASSLARAYGYTF. The full variable domain, with the rest looked up from reference TRBV7-8 and TRBJ1-2, is GAGVSQSPRYKVAKRGQDVALRCDPISGHVSLFWYQQALGQGPEFLTYFQNEAQLDKSGLPSDRFFAERPEGSVSTLKIQRTQQEDSAVYLCASSLARAYGYTFGSGTRLTVV.

J is TRBJ2-2 and V is TRBV20-1; D is possibly TRBD2 (5 bases). In germline, CDR1 is DFQATT, CDR2 SNEGSKA (reference sequence). Between the trimmed V and J ends, which lost 6 bases and 2 bases, there was a span of 16 bases. This CDR3 is 15 amino acids long. CDR3 sequence (DNA): TGCAGTGCACCGGACTGGGCAGGCAACACCGGGGAGCTGTTTTTT. This sequence encodes CSAPDWAGNTGELFF.

This clonotype was seen a handful of times. This chain uses TRBV6-1 with TRBJ1-1; the match to TRBD1 covers 7 bases. Germline V gene sequence: CDR1 MNHNS, CDR2 SASEGT. J was trimmed by 9 bases and V by 6 bases; bases with no gene match: 7. The CDR3 loop spans 12 amino acids. For the CDR3, the DNA is TGTGCCAGCAGCCGTGACAGGGAAAAAGCTTTCTTT. Residues: CASSRDREKAFF.

The J gene is TRBJ1-3, the V gene TRBV6-1; the D is unclear. Germline CDR1 reads MNHNS; CDR2 reads SASEGT. Trimming took 8 bases from V and 3 from J, leaving 14 bases between them. The CDR3 length is 14 residues. DNA for the CDR3: TGTGCCAGCCATGCCGCGAGTAGTGGAAACACCATATATTTT. Amino acid sequence: CASHAASSGNTIYF.

This clonotype was found a few times. In DNA form, the CDR3 reads TGTGCCAGCAGCCCCGACGGGGATAGCAATCAGCCCCAGCATTTT. Residues: CASSPDGDSNQPQHF. The chain links TRBV7-2 to TRBJ1-5; D remains unclear. The CDR3 covers 15 residues. Per germline, CDR1 SGHTA and CDR2 FQGNSA. Deletions cut 5 bases from V and 0 bases from J, with 11 bases between.

This chain uses TRBV6-1 with TRBJ2-5, with D possibly being TRBD1 (7 bases). Germline CDR1 and CDR2: MNHNS and SASEGT. V was trimmed by 6 bases and J by 4 bases, leaving 21 bases between them. This CDR3 has 16 residues. The chain's CDR3 is CASSPREGGQRETQYF. CDR3 in DNA: TGTGCCAGCAGCCCCCGAGAGGGGGGACAGCGAGAGACCCAGTACTTC.

The chain links TRBV6-1 to TRBJ1-2; 9 nucleotides agree with TRBD1. Germline V gene sequence: CDR1 MNHNS, CDR2 SASEGT. V dropped 8 bases and J dropped 6; count of bases not matched to a gene: 10. The CDR3 covers 14 residues. This chain's CDR3 is CASERSGTGNGYTF. The CDR3 DNA follows: TGTGCCAGCGAACGATCCGGGACAGGGAATGGCTACACCTTC.

V usage is TRBV30 and J usage is TRBJ1-1; the D is unclear. Trimming took off 3 bases at V and 10 bases at J, with 12 bases between the two ends. The CDR3 has 11 residues. Germline V lookup: CDR1 GTSNPN, CDR2 SVGIG (reference sequence). The CDR3 loop reads CAWRSRVAAFF. CDR3 nucleotides: TGTGCCTGGAGGTCGAGGGTCGCAGCTTTCTTT.

This clonotype was detected a few times. The chain couples TRBV27 to TRBJ1-1, with unresolved D. Germline lookup yields CDR1 MNHEY and CDR2 SMNVEV (reference sequence). There are 13 residues in the CDR3. Deletions cut 3 bases from V and 4 bases from J, with 9 bases between. In DNA form, the CDR3 reads TGTGCCAGCAGTTTCAAGGAGAGCACTGAAGCTTTCTTT. It yields the protein CASSFKESTEAFF.

The chain carries TRBV2 and TRBJ1-6; a possible D gene is TRBD1 (6 bases). V lost 2 bases and J 8 bases, leaving 16 bases between the germline ends. The germline gives CDR1 SNHLY, CDR2 FYNNEI. The CDR3 spans 16 residues. The CDR3 sequence is CASSESTGWGHSPLHF. CDR3 nucleotide sequence: TGTGCCAGCAGTGAATCAACAGGGTGGGGGCATTCACCCCTCCACTTT. Full variable domain (outside the CDR3, taken from reference TRBV2 and TRBJ1-6): EPEVTQTPSHQVTQMGQEVILRCVPISNHLYFYWYRQILGQKVEFLVSFYNNEISEKSEIFDDQFSVERPDGSNFTLKIRSTKLEDSAMYFCASSESTGWGHSPLHFGNGTRLTVT.

The chain has TRBV6-1 and TRBJ2-7; TRBD2 agrees at 16 bases. With V trimmed by 7 bases and J by 2 bases, 5 bases remained unmatched. Germline V gene lookup returns CDR1 MNHNS and CDR2 SASEGT. CDR3 length: 16 residues. As DNA, the CDR3 is TGTGCCAGCACTGGGACTAGCGGGGGGGATACCTACGAGCAGTACTTC. Protein sequence: CASTGTSGGDTYEQYF.

The chain couples TRBV7-4 to TRBJ1-6; TRBD1 is a possible D gene (5 bases). Germline V lookup: CDR1 SGHVT, CDR2 SQSDAQ. The CDR3 runs to 16 residues. Trimming left V 0 bases short and J 7 bases short, with 13 bases between. Here the CDR3 reads CASSLASPYRNSPLHF. Here the CDR3 DNA reads TGTGCCAGCAGCTTAGCGTCACCCTACAGGAATTCACCCCTCCACTTT. Using reference TRBV7-4 and TRBJ1-6 for the parts outside the CDR3, the full variable domain is GAGVSQSPRYKVAKRGRDVALRCDSISGHVTLYWYRQTLGQGSEVLTYSQSDAQRDKSGRPSGRFSAERPERSVSTLKIQRTEQGDSAVYLCASSLASPYRNSPLHFGNGTRLTVT.

For the CDR3, the DNA is TGTGCCAGCAGTCGGAACTATGGCTACACCTTC. This encodes CASSRNYGYTF. V gene TRBV12-3 or TRBV12-4 combines with J gene TRBJ1-2; the D is unclear. Trimming pared 5 bases from V and 2 bases from J, leaving 3 bases between. The CDR3 is made up of 11 amino acids.

In this sample, this clonotype turned up once. The J gene is TRBJ2-3, the V gene TRBV14; tentatively, D is TRBD1 (6 bases). Germline CDR1 SGHDN, CDR2 FVKESK. This CDR3 is 13 amino acids long. Between the trimmed V and J ends, which lost 7 bases and 8 bases, there was a span of 16 bases. The CDR3 DNA reads as TGTGCCAGCAACCCAACAGGGCCCGGTACGCAGTATTTT. It codes for CASNPTGPGTQYF.

V and J are TRBV6-4 and TRBJ2-1; 11 bases line up with TRBD2. This CDR3 is 15 amino acids long. The junction had 1 base not matched to a gene; V was cut back by 0 bases and J by 6 bases. Germline V gene lookup returns CDR1 MRHNA and CDR2 SNTAGT. CDR3 bases: TGTGCCAGCAGTGACTCTAGCGGGGGGGCCAATGAGCAGTTCTTC. This sequence encodes CASSDSSGGANEQFF.

The chain has TRBV12-3 or TRBV12-4 and TRBJ2-7, with D uncertain. The CDR3 is 12 amino acids. The ends were cut back, 6 bases at V and 7 bases at J, with 13 bases in the middle. CDR3 DNA sequence: TGTGCCAGCAGATCGGCGGAACGGGAGCAGTACTTC. It is translated as CASRSAEREQYF.

This clonotype was counted only a few times. The V and J genes are TRBV7-2 and TRBJ2-1; TRBD2 matches at 9 bases. The CDR3 is made up of 15 amino acids. V lost 4 bases, J lost 2 bases, and 3 bases stayed unmatched. CDR1 and CDR2 from the germline V gene are SGHTA and FQGNSA. The CDR3 region has the DNA TGTGCCAGCAGCTCTAGCGGGGAGGCCTACAATGAGCAGTTCTTC. Encoded protein: CASSSSGEAYNEQFF.

In its sample, this clonotype was seen a few times. The J gene is TRBJ2-5, the V gene TRBV20-1; 12 nucleotides align to TRBD2. The V and J ends lost 5 bases and 2 bases, in that order; junction bases with no gene match: 6. The CDR3 totals 15 residues. Germline values: CDR1 DFQATT, CDR2 SNEGSKA (reference sequence). CDR3 bases: TGCAGTGCTCCCCCGCTAGCGGGGGGGCAAGAGACCCAGTACTTC. Translation: CSAPPLAGGQETQYF.

This clonotype was seen just once. This chain links TRBV14 with TRBJ1-1, with D maybe TRBD1 (5 bases). Looked up from germline, CDR1 is SGHDN and CDR2 is FVKESK. CDR3 length: 16 residues. V gave up 1 base and J gave up 5 bases, with 17 bases separating them. CDR3 in amino acids: CASSQVGGAPSTEAFF. CDR3 coding DNA: TGTGCCAGCAGCCAAGTTGGTGGGGCTCCCTCGACTGAAGCTTTCTTT. The variable domain in full, with the rest retrieved from reference TRBV14 and TRBJ1-1, is EAGVTQFPSHSVIEKGQTVTLRCDPISGHDNLYWYRRVMGKEIKFLLHFVKESKQDESGMPNNRFLAERTGGTYSTLKVQPAELEDSGVYFCASSQVGGAPSTEAFFGQGTRLTVV.